This T cell receptor (beta chain) appears in the sequencing data of a study of blood T cell repertoires in COVID-19. On the study more broadly: The study drew acute and convalescent COVID-19 samples from the United States, Italy and Spain.

This CDR3 spans 19 amino acids. In germline, CDR1 is SGHDT, CDR2 YYEEEE. The J segment lost 1 base and the V segment lost 4 bases, leaving 12 bases of the junction unmatched. In the source study's methods: Amplification with reference gene primers provided the estimates of nucleated cell counts. Some clones are missing from TCRdb's copy, which holds only in-frame ones; the method was immunoSEQ multiplex PCR. V, J and clone size were drawn from that table, and D and trimming were deduced from the DNA. The sample consists of over 65,000 clones, roughly 88% of them appearing once. The V gene is TRBV5-6, the J gene TRBJ2-5, with 14 bases aligning to TRBD2. The source of this sequence is a man between 45 and 60 years old with active or convalescent COVID-19. Sequenced input: peripheral blood. The CDR3 protein is CASSGKGTSGGDRQETQYF. As DNA, the CDR3 is TGTGCCAGCAGCGGAAAAGGGACTAGCGGGGGAGACCGCCAAGAGACCCAGTACTTC.